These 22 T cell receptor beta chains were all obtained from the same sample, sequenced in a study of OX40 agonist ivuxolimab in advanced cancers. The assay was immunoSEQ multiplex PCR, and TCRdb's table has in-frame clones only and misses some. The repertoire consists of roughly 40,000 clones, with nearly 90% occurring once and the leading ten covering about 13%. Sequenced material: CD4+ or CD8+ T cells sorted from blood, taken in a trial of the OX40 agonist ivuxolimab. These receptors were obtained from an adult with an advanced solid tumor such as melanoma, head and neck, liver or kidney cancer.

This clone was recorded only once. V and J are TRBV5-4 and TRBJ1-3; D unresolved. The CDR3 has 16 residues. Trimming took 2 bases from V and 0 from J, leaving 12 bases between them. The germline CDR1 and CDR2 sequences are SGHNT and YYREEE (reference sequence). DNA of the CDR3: TGTGCCAGCAGCTTCGGACGGGCGTCCTCTGGAAACACCATATATTTT. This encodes CASSFGRASSGNTIYF.

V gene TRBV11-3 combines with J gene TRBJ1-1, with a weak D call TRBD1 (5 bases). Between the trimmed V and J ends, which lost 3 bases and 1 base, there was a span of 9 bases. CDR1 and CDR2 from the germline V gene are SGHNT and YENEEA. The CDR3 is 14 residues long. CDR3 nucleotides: TGTGCCAGCAGCTTCAATGGACAGAACACTGAAGCTTTCTTT. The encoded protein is CASSFNGQNTEAFF.

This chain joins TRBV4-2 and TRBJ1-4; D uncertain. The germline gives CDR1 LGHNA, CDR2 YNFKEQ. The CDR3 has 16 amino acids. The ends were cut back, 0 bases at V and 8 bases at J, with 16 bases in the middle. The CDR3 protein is CASSQESQVEWEKLFF. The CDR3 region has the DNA TGTGCCAGCAGCCAAGAATCTCAGGTCGAGTGGGAAAAACTGTTTTTT.

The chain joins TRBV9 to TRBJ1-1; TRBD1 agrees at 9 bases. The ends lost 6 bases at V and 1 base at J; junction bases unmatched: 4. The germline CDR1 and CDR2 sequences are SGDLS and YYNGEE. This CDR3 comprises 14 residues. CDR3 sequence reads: CASKPGQGNTEAFF. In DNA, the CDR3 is TGTGCCAGCAAACCGGGACAGGGGAACACTGAAGCTTTCTTT. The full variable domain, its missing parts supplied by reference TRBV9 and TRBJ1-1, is DSGVTQTPKHLITATGQRVTLRCSPRSGDLSVYWYQQSLDQGLQFLIQYYNGEERAKGNILERFSAQQFPDLHSELNLSSLELGDSALYFCASKPGQGNTEAFFGQGTRLTVV.

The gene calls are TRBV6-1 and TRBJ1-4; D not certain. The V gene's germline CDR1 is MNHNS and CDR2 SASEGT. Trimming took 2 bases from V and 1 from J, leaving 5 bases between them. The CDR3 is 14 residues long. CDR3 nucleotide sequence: TGTGCCAGCAGTGAATGGGGAACTAATGAAAAACTGTTTTTT. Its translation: CASSEWGTNEKLFF.

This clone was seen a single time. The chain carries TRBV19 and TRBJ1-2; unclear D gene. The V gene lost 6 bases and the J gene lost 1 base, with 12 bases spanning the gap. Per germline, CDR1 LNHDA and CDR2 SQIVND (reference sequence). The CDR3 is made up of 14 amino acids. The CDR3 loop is CASSLQDHNYGYTF. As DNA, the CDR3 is TGTGCCAGTAGCCTCCAGGATCATAACTATGGCTACACCTTC.

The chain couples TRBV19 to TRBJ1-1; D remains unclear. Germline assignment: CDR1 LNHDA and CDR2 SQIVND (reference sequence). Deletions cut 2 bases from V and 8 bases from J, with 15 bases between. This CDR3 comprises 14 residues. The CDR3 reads CASSIMGSPREAFF. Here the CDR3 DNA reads TGTGCCAGTAGTATAATGGGGTCGCCCAGAGAAGCTTTCTTT.

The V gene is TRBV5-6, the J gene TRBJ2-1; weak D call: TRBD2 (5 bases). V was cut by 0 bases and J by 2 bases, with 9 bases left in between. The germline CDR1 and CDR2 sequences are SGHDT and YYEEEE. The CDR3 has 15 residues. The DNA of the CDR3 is TGTGCCAGCAGCTTGGAGGCAGCGGCCTACAATGAGCAGTTCTTC. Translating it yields CASSLEAAAYNEQFF.

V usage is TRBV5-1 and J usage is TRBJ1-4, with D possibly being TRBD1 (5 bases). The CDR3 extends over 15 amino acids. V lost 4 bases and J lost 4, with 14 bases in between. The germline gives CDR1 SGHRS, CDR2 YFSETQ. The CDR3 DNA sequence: TGCGCCAGCAGCCCGATAACGGGGGTTAATGAAAAACTGTTTTTT. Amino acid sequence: CASSPITGVNEKLFF.

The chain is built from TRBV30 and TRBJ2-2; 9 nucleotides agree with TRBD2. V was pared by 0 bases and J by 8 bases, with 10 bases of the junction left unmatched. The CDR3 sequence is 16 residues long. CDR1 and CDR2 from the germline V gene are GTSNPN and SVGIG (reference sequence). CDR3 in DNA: TGTGCCTGGAGTGTGCATAGCGGGAGTTTAACTGGGGAGCTGTTTTTT. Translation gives CAWSVHSGSLTGELFF.

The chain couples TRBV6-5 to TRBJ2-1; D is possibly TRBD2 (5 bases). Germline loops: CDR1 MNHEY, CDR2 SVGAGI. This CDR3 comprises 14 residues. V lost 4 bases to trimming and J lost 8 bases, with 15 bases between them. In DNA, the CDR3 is TGTGCCAGCAGTTGGGTAGGATTCGGGGATGAGCAGTTCTTC. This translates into CASSWVGFGDEQFF.

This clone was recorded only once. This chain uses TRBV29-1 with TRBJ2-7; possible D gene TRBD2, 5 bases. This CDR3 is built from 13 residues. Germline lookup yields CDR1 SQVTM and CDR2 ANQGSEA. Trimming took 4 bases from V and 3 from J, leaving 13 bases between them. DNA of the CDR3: TGCAGCGTTGTGACCTCTCGGGGCTACGAGCAGTACTTC. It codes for CSVVTSRGYEQYF.

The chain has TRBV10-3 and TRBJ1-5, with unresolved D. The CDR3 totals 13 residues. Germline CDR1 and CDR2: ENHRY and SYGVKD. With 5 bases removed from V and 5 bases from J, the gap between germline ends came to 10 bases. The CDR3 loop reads CAISPMTDQPQHF. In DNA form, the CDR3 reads TGTGCCATCAGTCCGATGACGGATCAGCCCCAGCATTTT.

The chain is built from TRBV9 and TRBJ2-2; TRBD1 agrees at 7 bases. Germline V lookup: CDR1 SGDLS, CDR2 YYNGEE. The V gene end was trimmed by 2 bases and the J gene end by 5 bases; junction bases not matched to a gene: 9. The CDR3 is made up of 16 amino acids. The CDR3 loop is CASSVRQGRYTGELFF. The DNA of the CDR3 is TGTGCCAGCAGCGTCCGACAGGGCCGGTATACCGGGGAGCTGTTTTTT.

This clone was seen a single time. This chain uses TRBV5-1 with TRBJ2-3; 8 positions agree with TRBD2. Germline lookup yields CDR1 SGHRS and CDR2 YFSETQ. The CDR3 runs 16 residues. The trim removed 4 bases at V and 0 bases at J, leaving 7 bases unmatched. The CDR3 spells CASSTPSGSSTDTQYF. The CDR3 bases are TGCGCCAGCAGCACCCCGAGCGGGAGCAGCACAGATACGCAGTATTTT. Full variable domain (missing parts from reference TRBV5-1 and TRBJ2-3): KAGVTQTPRYLIKTRGQQVTLSCSPISGHRSVSWYQQTPGQGLQFLFEYFSETQRNKGNFPGRFSGRQFSNSRSEMNVSTLELGDSALYLCASSTPSGSSTDTQYFGPGTRLTVL.

This chain's CDR3 is CASSYPGFYEQYF. In DNA form, the CDR3 reads TGTGCCAGCAGTTATCCAGGATTTTACGAGCAGTACTTC. The rearrangement links TRBV6-6 to TRBJ2-7, with D unresolved. Germline loops: CDR1 MNHNY, CDR2 SVGAGI (reference sequence). Trimming left V 3 bases short and J 4 bases short, with 10 bases between. This CDR3 contains 13 residues.

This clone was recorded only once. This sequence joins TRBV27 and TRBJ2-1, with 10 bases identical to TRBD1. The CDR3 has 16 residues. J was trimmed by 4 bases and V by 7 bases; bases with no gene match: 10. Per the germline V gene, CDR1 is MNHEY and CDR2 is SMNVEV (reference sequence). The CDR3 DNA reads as TGTGCCAGCAATTCTTTGGGACAGGGGACTTACAATGAGCAGTTCTTC. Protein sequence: CASNSLGQGTYNEQFF.

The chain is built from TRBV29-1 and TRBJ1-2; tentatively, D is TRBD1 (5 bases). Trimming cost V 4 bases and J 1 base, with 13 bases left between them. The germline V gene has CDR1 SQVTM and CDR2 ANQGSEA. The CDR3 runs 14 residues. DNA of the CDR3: TGCAGCGTTGTGCCCCTCGACAGTAACTATGGCTACACCTTC. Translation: CSVVPLDSNYGYTF.

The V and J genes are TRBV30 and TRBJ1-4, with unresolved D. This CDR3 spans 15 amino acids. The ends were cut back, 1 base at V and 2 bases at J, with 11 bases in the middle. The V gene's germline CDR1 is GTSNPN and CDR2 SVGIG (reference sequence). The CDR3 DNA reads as TGTGCCTGGAGTGACCGGGAGAGGACTAATGAAAAACTGTTTTTT. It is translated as CAWSDRERTNEKLFF.

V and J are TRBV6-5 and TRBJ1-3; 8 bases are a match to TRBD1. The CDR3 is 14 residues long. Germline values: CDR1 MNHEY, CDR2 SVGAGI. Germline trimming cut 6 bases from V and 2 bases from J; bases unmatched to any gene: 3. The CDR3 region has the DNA TGTGCCAGCAGCTTACAGGGGGCTGGAAACACCATATATTTT. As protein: CASSLQGAGNTIYF.

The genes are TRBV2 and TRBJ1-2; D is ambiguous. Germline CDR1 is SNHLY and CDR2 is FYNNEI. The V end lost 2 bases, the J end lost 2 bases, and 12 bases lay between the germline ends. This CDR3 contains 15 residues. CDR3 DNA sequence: TGTGCCAGCAGTGAATTCCCAGGTATCAACTATGGCTACACCTTC. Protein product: CASSEFPGINYGYTF.

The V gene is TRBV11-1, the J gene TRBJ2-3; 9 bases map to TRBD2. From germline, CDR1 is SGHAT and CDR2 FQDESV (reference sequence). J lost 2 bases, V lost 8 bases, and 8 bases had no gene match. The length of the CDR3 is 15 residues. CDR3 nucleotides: TGTGCCAGCGGTGGAGGGACTAGCCTCACAGATACGCAGTATTTT. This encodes CASGGGTSLTDTQYF.